Included here is one TCR beta chain sequence, with context. The antigen remains undetermined. The authors built TCR beta libraries using iRepertoire HTBI primers and Arm-PCR of CDR3 regions. One entry per CDR3 protein results from TCRdb running MiXCR on the multiplex PCR reads. Of 580,000 or so distinct CDR3 sequences listed, 15% to 20% are singletons. The sample belongs to a study of regulatory T cells in long-lasting Graves disease. Points from the study as a whole: It was peripheral blood alone, not thyroid tissue, that was studied.

Time point here: newly diagnosed GD, antithyroid drugs for less than 3 months. After RNA was extracted from PBMCs, the TCR library was made from it. Per the germline V gene, CDR1 is SGHAT and CDR2 is FQNNGV. Trimming stripped 4 bases from V and 0 bases from J, with 12 bases between. The CDR3 length is 16 residues. A further study also used this sample, focusing on T cells in Graves' hyperthyroidism and ophthalmopathy.

This specimen consisted of peripheral blood mononuclear cells (PBMCs), obtained at new diagnosis, from a patient treated with antithyroid drugs. The sequence was collected from a man younger than 35 with Graves disease. The rearrangement uses TRBV11-2 and TRBJ1-4; maybe TRBD1 (5 bases). The CDR3 DNA reads as TGTGCCAGCAGCTCGACGAGGGGAGCAACTAATGAAAAACTGTTTTTT. It translates to CASSSTRGATNEKLFF. The full variable domain, completed using reference TRBV11-2 and TRBJ1-4, is EAGVAQSPRYKIIEKRQSVAFWCNPISGHATLYWYQQILGQGPKLLIQFQNNGVVDDSQLPKDRFSAERLKGVDSTLKIQPAKLEDSAVYLCASSSTRGATNEKLFFGSGTQLSVL.